These T cell receptor beta chains were read from a single sample in a study. TCRdb processed the 5' RACE reads anew with MiXCR; each CDR3 protein has one entry. The table includes about 60,000 distinct CDR3 sequences, roughly 30% detected once. The sample was tumor-infiltrating naive CD4+ T cells sorted from the breast tumor. All receptors derive from a female donor with breast cancer. CDR3s include the opening cysteine and the closing phenylalanine or tryptophan. D genes are given only for firm matches. The listing skips clone size in some rows; elsewhere it reads once, few, many or a size class.

V: TRBV7-9
J: TRBJ1-1
D: NA
size: NA
CDR3: CASSLVGVRGSFSDTEAFF
DNA: TGTGCCAGCAGCTTAGTGGGGGTCAGGGGCTCATTCTCGGACACTGAAGCTTTCTTT

V: TRBV7-9
J: TRBJ2-3
D: NA
size: few
CDR3: CASSLVSGSTDTQYF
DNA: TGTGCCAGCAGCTTAGTAAGCGGGAGCACAGATACGCAGTATTTT

V: TRBV4-1
J: TRBJ1-2
D: TRBD1
size: NA
CDR3: CASSQGTASNYGYTF
DNA: TGCGCCAGCAGCCAGGGGACAGCATCTAACTATGGCTACACCTTC

V: TRBV20-1
J: TRBJ2-2
D: NA
size: few
CDR3: CSVPGDTGELFF
DNA: TGCAGTGTCCCGGGGGACACCGGGGAGCTGTTTTTT

V: TRBV7-8
J: TRBJ1-5
D: TRBD1
size: NA
CDR3: CASSSQTGTGDQPQHF
DNA: TGTGCCAGCAGCTCTCAAACCGGGACAGGGGACCAGCCCCAGCATTTT

V: TRBV29-1
J: TRBJ2-1
D: TRBD2
size: many
CDR3: CSVNTSGEQFF
DNA: TGCAGCGTGAACACTAGCGGTGAGCAGTTCTTC

V: TRBV24-1
J: TRBJ1-4
D: NA
size: few
CDR3: CATSEGTAATNEKLFF
DNA: TGTGCCACCAGTGAAGGGACGGCCGCAACTAATGAAAAACTGTTTTTT

V: TRBV20-1
J: TRBJ2-5
D: NA
size: many
CDR3: CSAARAQETQYF
DNA: TGCAGTGCCGCCAGGGCTCAAGAGACCCAGTACTTC

V: TRBV20-1
J: TRBJ1-2
D: TRBD1
size: NA
CDR3: CSARVSGTAGGYTF
DNA: TGCAGTGCTAGAGTTTCCGGGACAGCGGGTGGCTACACCTTC

V: TRBV4-2
J: TRBJ2-1
D: NA
size: NA
CDR3: CASSSSGTGANEQFF
DNA: TGTGCCAGCAGCTCCTCTGGGACTGGCGCCAATGAGCAGTTCTTC

V: TRBV20-1
J: TRBJ1-6
D: NA
size: few
CDR3: CSAREGAQSPLHF
DNA: TGCAGTGCTAGAGAGGGGGCCCAGTCACCCCTCCACTTT

V: TRBV5-4
J: TRBJ2-3
D: NA
size: NA
CDR3: CASSLAKWSGSLADTQYF
DNA: TGTGCCAGCAGCTTGGCCAAGTGGTCGGGATCCCTTGCAGATACGCAGTATTTT

V: TRBV6-2/TRBV6-3
J: TRBJ2-1
D: TRBD1
size: few
CDR3: CASNDRATYNEQFF
DNA: TGTGCCAGCAACGACAGGGCTACCTACAATGAGCAGTTCTTC

V: TRBV5-5
J: TRBJ1-5
D: NA
size: NA
CDR3: CASSINPTGINQPQHF
DNA: TGTGCCAGCAGCATAAACCCCACAGGGATCAATCAGCCCCAGCATTTT

V: TRBV7-9
J: TRBJ1-2
D: TRBD1
size: few
CDR3: CASSLPGQIYGYTF
DNA: TGTGCCAGCAGCTTACCGGGACAGATCTATGGCTACACCTTC

V: TRBV5-1
J: TRBJ1-2
D: NA
size: NA
CDR3: CASSRLDTGESPYGYTF
DNA: TGCGCCAGCAGCCGCCTCGACACCGGGGAATCGCCCTATGGCTACACCTTC

V: TRBV6-1
J: TRBJ1-2
D: NA
size: NA
CDR3: CASSDSLRGYTF
DNA: TGTGCCAGCAGTGATAGTTTGCGTGGCTACACCTTC

V: TRBV15
J: TRBJ1-5
D: TRBD1
size: NA
CDR3: CATSRRQGGFEGRPQHF
DNA: TGTGCCACCAGTAGAAGACAGGGCGGGTTTGAGGGGCGGCCCCAGCATTTT

V: TRBV6-5
J: TRBJ2-2
D: NA
size: few
CDR3: CASSYWDSNTGELFF
DNA: TGTGCCAGCAGTTACTGGGACTCGAACACCGGGGAGCTGTTTTTT

V: TRBV4-3
J: TRBJ2-7
D: TRBD1
size: NA
CDR3: CASSQGNGQGSYEQYF
DNA: TGCGCCAGCAGCCAAGGTAACGGACAGGGCTCCTACGAGCAGTACTTC

V: TRBV6-6
J: TRBJ2-3
D: TRBD1
size: many
CDR3: CASSNRQGGTDTQYF
DNA: TGTGCCAGCAGTAACCGACAGGGAGGCACAGATACGCAGTATTTT

V: TRBV12-3/TRBV12-4
J: TRBJ1-1
D: NA
size: many
CDR3: CASVKMNTEAFF
DNA: TGTGCCAGCGTTAAAATGAACACTGAAGCTTTCTTT

V: TRBV6-1
J: TRBJ2-1
D: NA
size: many
CDR3: CASSPRLVDEQFF
DNA: TGTGCCAGCAGTCCTCGACTAGTAGATGAGCAGTTCTTC

V: TRBV5-1
J: TRBJ2-7
D: NA
size: NA
CDR3: CASSMGSATYEQYF
DNA: TGCGCCAGCAGCATGGGTTCAGCCACCTACGAGCAGTACTTC

V: TRBV7-2
J: TRBJ2-3
D: NA
size: many
CDR3: CASSLGTSTDTQYF
DNA: TGTGCCAGCAGCTTAGGGACTAGCACAGATACGCAGTATTTT

V: TRBV6-6
J: TRBJ1-5
D: NA
size: few
CDR3: CASSYLSQGVYSNQPQHF
DNA: TGTGCCAGCAGTTACTTAAGCCAGGGAGTATATAGCAATCAGCCCCAGCATTTT

V: TRBV5-1
J: TRBJ2-7
D: NA
size: few
CDR3: CASSLSAVSYEQYF
DNA: TGCGCCAGCAGCTTGTCAGCTGTCTCCTACGAGCAGTACTTC

V: TRBV6-1
J: TRBJ1-5
D: NA
size: few
CDR3: CASSEGTAIQPQHF
DNA: TGTGCCAGCAGTGAAGGGACAGCTATACAGCCCCAGCATTTT

V: TRBV6-5
J: TRBJ2-2
D: NA
size: few
CDR3: CASQGDGELFF
DNA: TGTGCCAGCCAGGGAGATGGGGAGCTGTTTTTT

V: TRBV5-6
J: TRBJ2-6
D: NA
size: NA
CDR3: CASILGSSGANVLTF
DNA: TGTGCCAGCATCCTAGGGTCCTCTGGGGCCAACGTCCTGACTTTC

V: TRBV5-4
J: TRBJ1-2
D: NA
size: few
CDR3: CASSLGQTTGGYTF
DNA: TGTGCCAGCAGCTTGGGACAGACCACTGGAGGCTACACCTTC

V: TRBV5-1
J: TRBJ1-4
D: TRBD1
size: NA
CDR3: CASSLGDRGNEKLFF
DNA: TGCGCCAGCAGCTTGGGGGACAGAGGAAATGAAAAACTGTTTTTT

V: TRBV7-3
J: TRBJ2-1
D: TRBD2
size: NA
CDR3: CASSPRTSGSYNEQLF
DNA: TGTGCCAGCAGCCCTAGGACTAGCGGGAGCTACAATGAGCAGCTCTTC

V: TRBV9
J: TRBJ2-1
D: TRBD2
size: many
CDR3: CASSPWTSGNNEQFF
DNA: TGTGCCAGCAGCCCCTGGACTAGCGGTAACAATGAGCAGTTCTTC

V: TRBV10-3
J: TRBJ2-1
D: TRBD1
size: NA
CDR3: CAIMGQGDEQFF
DNA: TGTGCCATCATGGGACAGGGGGATGAGCAGTTCTTC

V: TRBV6-6
J: TRBJ2-3
D: NA
size: few
CDR3: CASRWAQGRSTDTQYF
DNA: TGTGCCAGCAGGTGGGCTCAGGGTAGGAGCACAGATACGCAGTATTTT

V: TRBV7-2
J: TRBJ1-5
D: NA
size: many
CDR3: CASSSSPGQPQHF
DNA: TGTGCCAGCAGCTCCTCTCCCGGACAGCCCCAGCATTTT

V: TRBV12-3/TRBV12-4
J: TRBJ1-1
D: NA
size: few
CDR3: CASSPTVNTEAFF
DNA: TGTGCCAGCAGTCCGACAGTGAACACTGAAGCTTTCTTT

V: TRBV5-4
J: TRBJ2-1
D: TRBD1
size: NA
CDR3: CASSSTGGGSNEQFF
DNA: TGTGCCAGCAGCTCTACAGGGGGCGGAAGCAATGAGCAGTTCTTC